This T cell receptor beta chain comes out of a study of radiation and T cells in renal cell carcinoma. Study conclusions and caveats: From baseline, blood top tumor clonotypes peaked at 2 weeks post-radiation. Pretreatment tumor biopsies were lacking, so baseline clonotypes are unknown.

Described time point: baseline pretreatment blood. The treatment: 15 Gy SBRT to primary tumor, nephrectomy 4 weeks later. In the case of this clone: Its specificity is not known.

Germline lookup yields CDR1 SGHRS and CDR2 YFSETQ. The CDR3 has 17 residues. Trimming at V came to 4 bases and at J to 7 bases, leaving 14 bases not matched to a gene. TCRdb keeps only in-frame clones here, not all; method: immunoSEQ multiplex PCR. The sample holds around 46,000 clones, roughly 83% seen once. This chain joins TRBV5-1 and TRBJ2-7; 13 positions match TRBD2. The receptor was derived from a woman between 65 and 79 years old with renal cell carcinoma. Material: blood, obtained from a patient whose treatment included radiotherapy and nephrectomy. This chain's CDR3 is CASSPGTSGNRRGEQYF. The CDR3 DNA reads TGCGCCAGCAGCCCCGGGACTAGCGGGAACCGGCGTGGGGAGCAGTACTTC.